The 16 T cell receptor beta chains reported below all come from one sample, sequenced in a study of T cell responses to AZD1222 COVID-19 vaccine. Sequencing used immunoSEQ multiplex PCR; TCRdb keeps in-frame clones, though not all of them. The data contain about 150,000 clones, almost 95% of them singletons. Material: peripheral blood, obtained on day 0 of AZD1222 vaccination. Every receptor here comes from an adult in good health.

The gene calls are TRBV6-1 and TRBJ1-6; D gene ambiguous. The CDR3 length is 18 residues. Germline V gives CDR1 MNHNS, CDR2 SASEGT. V was pared by 4 bases and J by 0 bases, with 16 bases between. The CDR3 region has the DNA TGTGCCAGCAGTGTGGAAGGCAGGATGAGCTCCTATAATTCACCCCTCCACTTT. Its protein is CASSVEGRMSSYNSPLHF.

V is TRBV28 and J is TRBJ1-5; D possibly corresponds to TRBD1 (5 bases). The CDR3 is 15 residues long. Trimming cost V 4 bases and J 2 bases, with 12 bases left between them. The germline CDR1 and CDR2 sequences are MDHEN and SYDVKM. Here the CDR3 reads CASSSQGGGNQPQHF. CDR3 nucleotides: TGTGCCAGCAGTTCCCAGGGCGGCGGCAATCAGCCCCAGCATTTT.

This chain uses TRBV12-3 or TRBV12-4 with TRBJ2-7; D uncertain. This CDR3 has 13 amino acids. Trimming cost V 1 base and J 3 bases, with 7 bases left between them. CDR3 sequence (DNA): TGTGCCAGCAGTTTAGTCCCGGGCTACGAGCAGTACTTC. Its translation: CASSLVPGYEQYF.

The genes are TRBV6-5 and TRBJ2-2; a possible D gene is TRBD2 (5 bases). The CDR3 is 13 amino acids. Trimming left V 10 bases short and J 5 bases short, with 14 bases between. Germline V gene data show CDR1 as MNHEY and CDR2 as SVGAGI. CDR3 sequence: CATRPGWTGELFF. CDR3 DNA sequence: TGTGCCACCCGCCCGGGGTGGACCGGGGAGCTGTTTTTT.

CDR3 sequence reads: CASSGQGQGVSPEAFF. CDR3 coding DNA: TGTGCCAGCAGCGGTCAGGGACAGGGGGTTAGCCCTGAAGCTTTCTTT. The chain has TRBV9 and TRBJ1-1, with 11 bases lining up with TRBD1. The CDR3 runs to 16 residues. Germline CDR1 and CDR2: SGDLS and YYNGEE. The V gene end was trimmed by 3 bases and the J gene end by 6 bases; junction bases not matched to a gene: 10.

V and J are TRBV6-5 and TRBJ1-5, with D possibly being TRBD1 (6 bases). Germline CDR1 reads MNHEY; CDR2 reads SVGAGI. This CDR3 region has 13 residues. V shed 8 bases and J shed 7 bases, with 15 bases lying between them. The CDR3 spells CASRTGTRQPQHF. The CDR3 bases are TGTGCCAGCCGTACAGGGACTCGGCAGCCCCAGCATTTT.

The chain is built from TRBV11-2 and TRBJ2-5; 9 bases line up with TRBD2. Unmatched junction bases numbered 3, after V lost 0 bases and J lost 1 base. The CDR3 runs to 16 residues. Germline V gives CDR1 SGHAT, CDR2 FQNNGV. CDR3 in amino acids: CASSLDSGGLQETQYF. CDR3 nucleotide sequence: TGTGCCAGCAGCTTAGACAGCGGGGGGCTCCAAGAGACCCAGTACTTC. The variable domain in full, completed from reference TRBV11-2 and TRBJ2-5, reads EAGVAQSPRYKIIEKRQSVAFWCNPISGHATLYWYQQILGQGPKLLIQFQNNGVVDDSQLPKDRFSAERLKGVDSTLKIQPAKLEDSAVYLCASSLDSGGLQETQYFGPGTRLLVL.

The chain combines TRBV25-1 with TRBJ1-2; no clear D gene. Germline lookup yields CDR1 MGHDK and CDR2 SYGVNS. This CDR3 comprises 14 residues. Trimming shortened V by 4 bases and J by 2 bases, and 11 bases separated the two germline ends. The CDR3 loop is CASSAGEQNYGYTF. DNA of the CDR3: TGTGCCAGCAGTGCGGGTGAACAGAACTATGGCTACACCTTC.

The rearrangement uses TRBV10-3 and TRBJ1-3; D is possibly TRBD1 (6 bases). This CDR3 region has 14 residues. Germline V CDR1 and CDR2: ENHRY, SYGVKD. Between the trimmed V and J ends, which lost 10 bases and 1 base, there was a span of 14 bases. The CDR3 loop is CASRGRSSGNTIYF. The CDR3 coding sequence is TGTGCCAGCAGGGGACGTTCGTCTGGAAACACCATATATTTT.

The chain combines TRBV7-9 with TRBJ2-4, with TRBD2 matching 11 bases. This CDR3 spans 14 amino acids. Germline CDR1 SEHNR, CDR2 FQNEAQ (reference sequence). Trimming at V came to 4 bases and at J to 5 bases, leaving 1 base not matched to a gene. CDR3 in DNA: TGTGCCAGCAGCTCGGGACTAGCGGAAAACATTCAGTACTTC. Amino acid sequence: CASSSGLAENIQYF. Combining the CDR3 with reference TRBV7-9 and TRBJ2-4 gives the whole variable domain DTGVSQNPRHKITKRGQNVTFRCDPISEHNRLYWYRQTLGQGPEFLTYFQNEAQLEKSRLLSDRFSAERPKGSFSTLEIQRTEQGDSAMYLCASSSGLAENIQYFGAGTRLSVL.

The rearrangement links TRBV4-3 to TRBJ1-4; unclear D gene. Germline V CDR1 and CDR2: LGHNA, YSLEER. CDR3 size: 15 residues. V was pared by 1 base and J by 7 bases, with 13 bases between. The CDR3: CASSQVTGVGEKLFF. CDR3 coding DNA: TGCGCCAGCAGCCAAGTGACCGGGGTAGGTGAAAAACTGTTTTTT.

This chain joins TRBV28 and TRBJ2-3, with D perhaps matching TRBD2 (6 bases). The CDR3 totals 15 residues. Germline CDR1 reads MDHEN; CDR2 reads SYDVKM. Between the trimmed V and J ends, which lost 11 bases and 2 bases, there was a span of 20 bases. The CDR3 is CAAEGDITPTDTQYF. Written as DNA, the CDR3 is TGTGCCGCGGAGGGAGATATAACTCCCACAGATACGCAGTATTTT.

Only a few counts were recorded for this clone. The V call is TRBV30, the J call TRBJ1-5; no firm D call. Looked up from germline, CDR1 is GTSNPN and CDR2 is SVGIG (reference sequence). The CDR3 sequence is 14 residues long. Trimming removed 8 bases from V and 6 bases from J, with 20 bases in between. CDR3 region: CAVRAPNPGQPQHF. CDR3 sequence (DNA): TGTGCCGTCCGGGCCCCCAACCCGGGTCAGCCCCAGCATTTT.

The V and J genes are TRBV5-1 and TRBJ2-3, with TRBD1 matching 10 bases. This CDR3 is 19 amino acids long. Germline values: CDR1 SGHRS, CDR2 YFSETQ. V was clipped by 6 bases and J by 1 base; unmatched bases: 17. The CDR3 region is CASTDGQQTGGARTDTQYF. CDR3 coding DNA: TGCGCCAGCACCGATGGCCAGCAGACAGGGGGCGCGCGCACAGATACGCAGTATTTT.

This clone was seen a single time. This chain uses TRBV2 with TRBJ1-1; possible D gene TRBD1, 5 bases. Trimming pared 4 bases from V and 3 bases from J, leaving 12 bases between. Germline CDR1 and CDR2: SNHLY and FYNNEI. The CDR3 spans 14 residues. CDR3 amino acids: CASSVDGGDTEAFF. For the CDR3, the DNA is TGTGCCAGCAGTGTGGACGGGGGGGACACTGAAGCTTTCTTT.

This chain joins TRBV2 and TRBJ2-5; D assignment may be TRBD1 or TRBD2 (5 bases each). The CDR3 runs 13 residues. The V gene's germline CDR1 is SNHLY and CDR2 FYNNEI. With 6 bases removed from V and 5 bases from J, the gap between germline ends came to 13 bases. CDR3 DNA: TGTGCCAGCAGCCGGGACGGCGACGAGACCCAGTACTTC. It yields the protein CASSRDGDETQYF.